This TCR beta chain was sequenced in a study of T cell responses to AZD1222 COVID-19 vaccine. Notes on this clone: Its antigen is currently unknown.

Measured with immunoSEQ multiplex PCR; TCRdb has only the in-frame clones, and not every one. The sample includes 52,000 or so clones, approximately 85% of them seen just once. The study's findings and limits: Repertoires were obtained only post-peak T cell response. Only a handful of individuals given AZD1222 were seropositive at baseline. Mostly white British, mostly female donors; authors suggested clonal diversity may be underestimated.

Germline values: CDR1 SGHRS, CDR2 YFSETQ. With 4 bases clipped from V and 6 bases from J, the junction kept 12 bases outside the gene matches. This CDR3 spans 17 amino acids. The V call is TRBV5-1, the J call TRBJ2-1; 11 bases agree with TRBD2. The sequencing used peripheral blood, collected on day 0 of MenACWY control vaccination. The receptor comes from an adult in good health. The CDR3 protein is CASSTKPGLADANEQFF. For the CDR3, the DNA is TGCGCCAGCAGCACAAAGCCGGGACTAGCGGATGCCAATGAGCAGTTCTTC.